These 22 T cell receptor beta chains originate from one sample sequenced in a study of Graves' ophthalmopathy and Graves' hyperthyroidism. RNA transcripts provided the template for amplifying TCR beta CDR3 regions. An opening RT-PCR round employed HTBI primers and preceded a second-round multiplex PCR. TCRdb re-derived calls from the multiplex PCR reads in MiXCR, one entry per CDR3 protein. This sample has 900,000 to 1,200,000 distinct CDR3 sequences; about two fifths occur once, and the top ten carry approximately 12%. The sample comprised peripheral blood or thyroid tissue (not recorded which). The receptors stem from an adult man with Graves' hyperthyroidism.

This clonotype was observed many times. The chain uses TRBV11-2 and TRBJ1-3, with D hard to call. V was trimmed by 5 bases and J by 1 base, leaving 9 bases between them. Germline V CDR1 and CDR2: SGHAT, FQNNGV. The CDR3 spans 14 residues. CDR3 protein: CASSPRGSGNTIYF. As DNA, the CDR3 is TGTGCCAGCAGCCCCCGGGGATCTGGAAACACCATATATTTT.

This clonotype was recorded a few times. This chain uses TRBV6-9 with TRBJ2-7; a possible D gene is TRBD1 (5 bases). In germline, CDR1 is MNHGY, CDR2 SVAAGI. V was pared by 3 bases and J by 2 bases, with 20 bases between. The CDR3 is 17 amino acids. The DNA for the CDR3 is TGTGCCAGCAGTTACAGGGCGGTGGCAGAACAACCCTACGAGCAGTACTTC. Protein product: CASSYRAVAEQPYEQYF.

A note on this clonotype: Given a much more abundant clone one base away, this may be a read error. The chain has TRBV5-8 and TRBJ2-2; 10 bases fit TRBD1. V lost 4 bases and J lost 0; bases outside the gene matches: 3. In germline, CDR1 is SGHTS, CDR2 YDEGEE. The CDR3 is 16 amino acids. CDR3 in amino acids: CASSRGQGANTGELFF. CDR3 DNA: TGTGCCAGCAGCCGAGGACAGGGGGCGAACACCGGGGAGCTGTTTTTT.

The J gene is TRBJ1-2, the V gene TRBV20-1; no clear D. V shed 1 base and J shed 8 bases, with 14 bases lying between them. Germline V gene data show CDR1 as DFQATT and CDR2 as SNEGSKA (reference sequence). This CDR3 has 13 amino acids. The CDR3 reads CSARAGRLRGYTF. The CDR3 coding sequence is TGCAGTGCTAGAGCGGGCAGGTTGAGGGGCTACACCTTC.

This clonotype was detected a few times. Compared with germline, one end of the junction differs, possibly owing to a read error. The CDR3 nucleotides are TGTACCAGCAGCCCGCGAGGCGTTGGGTCAGGGCGGCTGGGTGACACTGAAGCTTTCTTT. As protein: CTSSPRGVGSGRLGDTEAFF. The rearrangement joins TRBV7-9 to TRBJ1-1, with D possibly matching TRBD1 (5 bases). Germline assignment: CDR1 SEHNR and CDR2 FQNEAQ (reference sequence). The CDR3 sequence is 20 residues long.

The chain recombines TRBV27 with TRBJ1-1; a possible D gene is TRBD1 (5 bases). Trimming removed 5 bases from V and 5 bases from J, with 18 bases in between. The CDR3 extends over 15 amino acids. Looked up from germline, CDR1 is MNHEY and CDR2 is SMNVEV (reference sequence). The chain's CDR3 is CASSRLRGGGTEAFF. For the CDR3, the DNA is TGTGCCAGCAGTCGACTGAGGGGTGGAGGGACTGAAGCTTTCTTT.

The table lists this clonotype with many counts. The genes are TRBV7-8 and TRBJ1-2; D gene unclear. Trimming left V 4 bases short and J 7 bases short, with 13 bases between. CDR1 is SGHVS and CDR2 is FQNEAQ in the germline V gene. The CDR3 covers 13 residues. CDR3 amino acids: CASSSGPRTGYTF. CDR3 DNA sequence: TGTGCCAGCAGCTCAGGACCGCGGACTGGCTACACCTTC.

The chain combines TRBV12-3 or TRBV12-4 with TRBJ2-5; D unclear. The CDR3 has 14 residues. CDR3 protein: CASGFPSAPRIQYF. DNA for the CDR3: TGTGCTAGTGGTTTTCCCTCAGCCCCCCGAATCCAGTACTTC.

V is TRBV2 and J is TRBJ1-5; weak D call: TRBD1 (6 bases). The germline V and J ends were trimmed by 6 bases and 7 bases, with 16 bases remaining between them. The CDR3 spans 14 residues. CDR1 and CDR2 (germline): SNHLY, FYNNEI. The CDR3 here is CASRVGEGGQPQHF. CDR3 in DNA: TGTGCCAGCAGGGTAGGGGAAGGGGGGCAGCCCCAGCATTTT.

The CDR3 here is CASSSLTPGGYTF. The CDR3, as DNA: TGTGCCAGCAGCAGCCTCACACCGGGGGGCTACACCTTC. This chain uses TRBV11-1 with TRBJ1-2; D unclear. The CDR3 contains 13 residues. The V end was cut by 5 bases, the J end by 8 bases, with 15 bases between. CDR1 and CDR2 (germline): SGHAT, FQDESV (reference sequence).

V and J are TRBV28 and TRBJ2-7; no clear D gene. In germline, CDR1 is MDHEN, CDR2 SYDVKM. The CDR3 runs 14 residues. The V and J ends lost 3 bases and 4 bases respectively, with 13 bases between them. The CDR3 DNA is TGTGCCAGCAGTTTTATTGGCAAAGGATACGAGCAGTACTTC. Translating gives CASSFIGKGYEQYF.

The rearrangement joins TRBV30 to TRBJ2-5; D ambiguous. V lost 3 bases to trimming and J lost 0 bases, with 5 bases between them. The CDR3 consists of 12 residues. Germline V gives CDR1 GTSNPN, CDR2 SVGIG (reference sequence). In DNA form, the CDR3 reads TGTGCCTGGAGGGGGTACCAAGAGACCCAGTACTTC. Translating it yields CAWRGYQETQYF.

Only a few counts were recorded for this clonotype. The conserved phenylalanine or tryptophan normally closing the CDR3 is absent here, so this likely arose from a read error. It is unclear where the CDR3 begins or ends on the DNA, so no DNA is shown, and the CDR3 is as TCRdb lists it. The chain carries TRBV4-3 and TRBJ2-7; TRBD1, the D gene given by the table, was not confirmed from the DNA. Ends included, the CDR3 has 8 residues. CDR1 is LGHNA and CDR2 is YSLEER in the germline V gene. This CDR3 is CASSAVGQ.

This clonotype was observed once. This chain connects TRBV29-1 to TRBJ1-2, with D perhaps matching TRBD1 (5 bases). V was cut by 8 bases and J by 8 bases, with 15 bases left in between. The CDR3 sequence is 11 residues long. The germline V gene has CDR1 SQVTM and CDR2 ANQGSEA. Here the CDR3 reads CSFRGDNGYTF. Written as DNA, the CDR3 is TGCAGCTTCCGAGGGGATAACGGCTACACCTTC.

This clonotype was detected many times. The chain uses TRBV19 and TRBJ2-7; the D gene is possibly TRBD1 (6 bases). Trimming shortened V by 5 bases and J by 2 bases, and 19 bases separated the two germline ends. The CDR3 covers 16 residues. Germline assignment: CDR1 LNHDA and CDR2 SQIVND (reference sequence). For the CDR3, the DNA is TGTGCCAGTAGTGAAGCCCCAGGGGTGTTGCCCTACGAGCAGTACTTC. It translates to CASSEAPGVLPYEQYF.

Ten or more counts support this clonotype. The genes are TRBV7-3 and TRBJ1-6, with TRBD1 matching over 7 bases. The germline V gene encodes CDR1 SGHTA and CDR2 FQGTGA. The CDR3 covers 16 residues. V shed 4 bases, J shed 10 bases, and the junction held 13 bases outside the gene matches. The CDR3 nucleotides are TGTGCCAGCAGCTCCACAGGGGTTGGTCTTGGATCACCCCTCCACTTT. Its translation: CASSSTGVGLGSPLHF.

The rearrangement joins TRBV7-8 to TRBJ1-5; D possibly corresponds to TRBD1 (5 bases). Between the trimmed V and J ends, which lost 5 bases and 2 bases, there was a span of 10 bases. The CDR3 spans 14 residues. Germline CDR1 SGHVS, CDR2 FQNEAQ. The CDR3 DNA sequence: TGTGCCAGCAGCGGGGGACGGGGCAATCAGCCCCAGCATTTT. It encodes CASSGGRGNQPQHF. Variable domain in full (rest from reference TRBV7-8 and TRBJ1-5): GAGVSQSPRYKVAKRGQDVALRCDPISGHVSLFWYQQALGQGPEFLTYFQNEAQLDKSGLPSDRFFAERPEGSVSTLKIQRTQQEDSAVYLCASSGGRGNQPQHFGDGTRLSIL.

This clonotype was picked up many times. The V and J genes are TRBV10-2 and TRBJ1-4; D uncertain. The CDR3 contains 15 residues. The V end lost 0 bases, the J end lost 6 bases, and 11 bases lay between the germline ends. Germline values: CDR1 WSHSY, CDR2 SAAADI. The CDR3 protein is CASSESEGTYEKLFF. Here the CDR3 DNA reads TGCGCCAGCAGTGAGTCAGAGGGAACCTATGAAAAACTGTTTTTT.

The chain has TRBV28 and TRBJ2-6; a possible D gene is TRBD1 (6 bases). Germline V lookup: CDR1 MDHEN, CDR2 SYDVKM. V lost 3 bases and J 0 bases, leaving 15 bases between the germline ends. This CDR3 region has 18 residues. The DNA of the CDR3 is TGTGCCAGCAGTTTCCACGGGGTAGGGGGCTCTGGGGCCAACGTCCTGACTTTC. Amino acids: CASSFHGVGGSGANVLTF.

The chain combines TRBV7-9 with TRBJ2-3, with D perhaps matching TRBD1 or TRBD2 (5 bases each). This CDR3 contains 13 residues. V lost 5 bases and J 8 bases, leaving 14 bases between the germline ends. Germline assignment: CDR1 SEHNR and CDR2 FQNEAQ (reference sequence). Here the CDR3 reads CASSPGTVATQYF. CDR3 bases: TGTGCCAGCAGCCCGGGGACCGTAGCTACGCAGTATTTT.

This clonotype appeared once. Germline and junction disagree at one end, which may indicate a read error. The V gene is TRBV9, the J gene TRBJ2-2; D tentatively reads TRBD1 or TRBD2 (5 bases each). In germline, CDR1 is SGDLS, CDR2 YYNGEE. The CDR3 has 17 amino acids. In DNA form, the CDR3 reads TGTGCCAGCAGCGTAGTGGCGGGTAGGGGAGTCACCGGGGAGCTGTCTTGG. This codes for CASSVVAGRGVTGELSW. Looking up the rest from reference TRBV9 and TRBJ2-2 gives the full variable domain: DSGVTQTPKHLITATGQRVTLRCSPRSGDLSVYWYQQSLDQGLQFLIQYYNGEERAKGNILERFSAQQFPDLHSELNLSSLELGDSALYFCASSVVAGRGVTGELSWGEGSRLTVL.

This chain uses TRBV5-1 with TRBJ2-2; D remains unclear. Germline V gene lookup returns CDR1 SGHRS and CDR2 YFSETQ. V gave up 3 bases and J gave up 7 bases, with 7 bases separating them. The CDR3 is made up of 12 amino acids. The CDR3 here is CASSYGNGELFF. As DNA, the CDR3 is TGCGCCAGCAGCTACGGTAACGGGGAGCTGTTTTTT.